A single sample gave rise to the 20 T cell receptor beta chains below, sequenced in a study of control samples from healthy donors and cancer patients. The data were produced by immunoSEQ multiplex PCR, yet TCRdb's version contains in-frame clones alone and is incomplete. The sample gives some 130,000 clones, 91% of which show up once; around 8.1% is in the top ten. Sequencing was performed on blood. The receptors here all came from a man younger than 30 in good health.

The chain links TRBV2 to TRBJ2-6, with D possibly being TRBD1 (5 bases). V lost 6 bases and J lost 3, with 9 bases in between. This CDR3 has 14 residues. Germline V gene data show CDR1 as SNHLY and CDR2 as FYNNEI. This CDR3 is CASRPRVGANVLTF. CDR3 in DNA: TGTGCCAGCAGGCCCAGGGTTGGGGCCAACGTCCTGACTTTC.

This clone was seen only a few times. Additional DNA sequences in this sample encode the identical CDR3. The rearrangement joins TRBV19 to TRBJ1-1; the D is unclear. Germline V gene lookup returns CDR1 LNHDA and CDR2 SQIVND (reference sequence). The CDR3 consists of 13 residues. Trimming took 3 bases from V and 1 from J, leaving 6 bases between them. The CDR3 nucleotides read TGTGCCAGTAGTATTCGCGGGAACACTGAAGCTTTCTTT. This gives the protein CASSIRGNTEAFF.

The chain is built from TRBV6-1 and TRBJ2-7; D possibly corresponds to TRBD1 (6 bases). The CDR3 is 15 amino acids. Germline V gene lookup returns CDR1 MNHNS and CDR2 SASEGT. V lost 2 bases and J lost 2, with 13 bases in between. The CDR3: CASSETGGWTYEQYF. The CDR3 nucleotides are TGTGCCAGCAGTGAAACTGGGGGCTGGACCTACGAGCAGTACTTC.

The chain links TRBV5-1 to TRBJ1-1, with no clear D. The CDR3 totals 15 residues. CDR1 SGHRS and CDR2 YFSETQ come from the germline V gene. V was trimmed by 0 bases and J by 4 bases, leaving 13 bases between them. The CDR3 sequence: CASSLGAGMATEAFF. The CDR3 DNA reads as TGCGCCAGCAGCTTGGGTGCGGGCATGGCCACTGAAGCTTTCTTT.

This clone was picked up one time. The V call is TRBV12-3 or TRBV12-4, the J call TRBJ2-3; the D is unclear. There are 13 residues in the CDR3. Trimming shortened V by 4 bases and J by 7 bases, and 12 bases separated the two germline ends. The CDR3 sequence: CASSSVSWNTQYF. CDR3 nucleotide sequence: TGTGCCAGCAGTTCCGTCTCATGGAATACGCAGTATTTT.

The chain links TRBV2 to TRBJ2-5; TRBD2 is a possible D gene (6 bases). V was trimmed by 6 bases and J by 0 bases, leaving 8 bases between them. Germline V CDR1 and CDR2: SNHLY, FYNNEI. The CDR3 is made up of 13 amino acids. Written as DNA, the CDR3 is TGTGCCAGCAGCTGGGGGGACCAAGAGACCCAGTACTTC. As protein: CASSWGDQETQYF.

The chain carries TRBV11-2 and TRBJ1-4; D uncertain. The CDR3 has 15 residues. Looked up from germline, CDR1 is SGHAT and CDR2 is FQNNGV. The ends were cut back, 3 bases at V and 5 bases at J, with 13 bases in the middle. CDR3 in DNA: TGTGCCAGCAGCTTTGGCTGGGGAGTGAATGAAAAACTGTTTTTT. Amino acids: CASSFGWGVNEKLFF.

V gene TRBV9 combines with J gene TRBJ2-7, with D unresolved. The CDR3 is made up of 14 amino acids. The V gene lost 0 bases and the J gene lost 2 bases, with 9 bases spanning the gap. The V gene's germline CDR1 is SGDLS and CDR2 YYNGEE. The CDR3 protein is CASSVESGAYEQYF. Written as DNA, the CDR3 is TGTGCCAGCAGCGTAGAGTCAGGAGCCTACGAGCAGTACTTC.

The rearrangement uses TRBV20-1 and TRBJ2-5; 7 bases align to TRBD2. The CDR3 runs to 11 residues. CDR1 is DFQATT and CDR2 is SNEGSKA in the germline V gene (reference sequence). V gave up 6 bases and J gave up 7 bases; unmatched junction bases: 5. The CDR3 is CSALTGGTQYF. CDR3 coding DNA: TGCAGTGCACTGACGGGAGGGACCCAGTACTTC.

The chain uses TRBV18 and TRBJ2-7; 10 nucleotides agree with TRBD1. The CDR3 spans 16 residues. J was trimmed by 2 bases and V by 8 bases; bases with no gene match: 12. The germline gives CDR1 KGHSH, CDR2 LQKENI. The CDR3 here is CASAILRDRGPYEQYF. The CDR3 nucleotides are TGTGCCAGCGCCATACTCCGGGACAGGGGTCCCTACGAGCAGTACTTC.

This clone was found once. The chain has TRBV3-1 (or the pseudogene TRBV3-2) and TRBJ2-5; D assignment may be TRBD1 or TRBD2 (5 bases each). The V gene lost 1 base and the J gene lost 3 bases, with 6 bases spanning the gap. The CDR3 consists of 13 residues. In germline, CDR1 is LGHDT, CDR2 YNNKEL (reference sequence). The chain's CDR3 is CASSQGGKETQYF. The CDR3 DNA sequence: TGTGCCAGCAGCCAAGGGGGGAAAGAGACCCAGTACTTC.

The chain combines TRBV7-3 with TRBJ2-1; TRBD1 or TRBD2 may be the D gene (6 bases each). Germline V gene lookup returns CDR1 SGHTA and CDR2 FQGTGA. The CDR3 has 15 residues. V shed 4 bases and J shed 4 bases, with 14 bases lying between them. Written as DNA, the CDR3 is TGTGCCAGCAGCTCCTCGGGGGACAAATACAATGAGCAGTTCTTC. Translation: CASSSSGDKYNEQFF.

This chain joins TRBV7-9 and TRBJ1-5, with 7 bases aligning to TRBD1. Trimming took 1 base from V and 5 from J; bases not matched to a gene: 2. Germline loops: CDR1 SEHNR, CDR2 FQNEAQ (reference sequence). The CDR3 length is 14 residues. The CDR3: CASSLGGGDQPQHF. CDR3 in DNA: TGTGCCAGCAGCTTAGGAGGGGGCGATCAGCCCCAGCATTTT.

This chain joins TRBV5-4 and TRBJ1-1; D is unclear. In germline, CDR1 is SGHNT, CDR2 YYREEE (reference sequence). Trimming removed 0 bases from V and 8 bases from J, with 8 bases in between. The CDR3 sequence is 12 residues long. The CDR3 reads CASSLGPTEAFF. In nucleotides, the CDR3 is TGTGCCAGCAGCTTGGGTCCTACAGAAGCTTTCTTT.

The chain combines TRBV30 with TRBJ1-2; tentative D call: TRBD1 (5 bases). V lost 0 bases and J 4 bases, leaving 15 bases between the germline ends. Germline assignment: CDR1 GTSNPN and CDR2 SVGIG (reference sequence). The CDR3 loop spans 15 amino acids. CDR3 nucleotides: TGTGCCTGGAGTGTACTACGAGGAAGGGGCTATGGCTACACCTTC. Protein: CAWSVLRGRGYGYTF.

V is TRBV5-6 and J is TRBJ1-2; no definite D call. The V end lost 7 bases, the J end lost 2 bases, and 9 bases lay between the germline ends. Germline V gene sequence: CDR1 SGHDT, CDR2 YYEEEE. The CDR3 has 12 residues. The CDR3 nucleotides read TGTGCCAGCGGGGAGGAGAACTATGGCTACACCTTC. It translates to CASGEENYGYTF.

The V call is TRBV10-1, the J call TRBJ1-1; D perhaps matches TRBD1 (5 bases). Per germline, CDR1 WNHNN and CDR2 SYGVQD (reference sequence). V dropped 2 bases and J dropped 10 bases, with 14 bases sitting between them. The CDR3 is 13 amino acids. The CDR3 DNA is TGCGCCAGCAGTGAGGAATTGGGGGAAGTAGCTTTCTTT. It yields the protein CASSEELGEVAFF.

The chain combines TRBV7-9 with TRBJ1-1; TRBD1 aligns across 7 bases. Per germline, CDR1 SEHNR and CDR2 FQNEAQ (reference sequence). The length of the CDR3 is 12 residues. V was pared by 2 bases and J by 8 bases, with 2 bases of the junction left unmatched. CDR3 sequence: CASSLSTGEAFF. In DNA, the CDR3 is TGTGCCAGCAGCTTATCGACAGGGGAAGCTTTCTTT.

This clone showed up just once. The chain combines TRBV24-1 with TRBJ2-1; TRBD2 matches 12 bases. CDR1 and CDR2 (germline): KGHDR, SFDVKD. This CDR3 is 15 amino acids long. Unmatched junction bases numbered 10, after V lost 7 bases and J lost 10 bases. For the CDR3, the DNA is TGTGCCACCAGCCCATCTAGCGGGGGGGCCCTGGAGCAGTTCTTC. Translated: CATSPSSGGALEQFF.

This clone was seen once. The V call is TRBV11-2, the J call TRBJ1-5; possible D gene TRBD1, 5 bases. The CDR3 consists of 15 residues. V lost 6 bases, J lost 1 base, and 13 bases lay in between. Germline V CDR1 and CDR2: SGHAT, FQNNGV. In DNA, the CDR3 is TGTGCCAGCAGTCGGGGGGAGTTAAGCAATCAGCCCCAGCATTTT. Protein: CASSRGELSNQPQHF. Using reference TRBV11-2 and TRBJ1-5 for the parts outside the CDR3, the full variable domain is EAGVAQSPRYKIIEKRQSVAFWCNPISGHATLYWYQQILGQGPKLLIQFQNNGVVDDSQLPKDRFSAERLKGVDSTLKIQPAKLEDSAVYLCASSRGELSNQPQHFGDGTRLSIL.